Below are 18 T cell receptor beta chains sequenced from a single sample in a study of identical twins (TCRdb year 2016). Receptor libraries were prepared by 5' RACE. TCRdb names Illumina HiSeq 2000 as the instrument used. TCRdb reran the public reads through fastp at Q25 and MiXCR, keeping productive beta chains. Each CDR3 protein gets just one entry, which takes the most common genes and DNA from the rows behind it. In this sample the table shows hundreds of thousands of distinct CDR3 sequences, 15% to 20% of which occur a single time. In total, the top ten clones hold around 13% of the sample. These records were also assigned to another study, of T cells expressing NK-cell markers.

Input material: PBMCs. Source of these receptors: a woman aged 18-29 years in good health.

The sample holds a few counts of this clonotype. The chain employs TRBV11-2 and TRBJ2-3; D is unresolved. With 5 bases removed from V and 0 bases from J, the gap between germline ends came to 6 bases. Germline V gene sequence: CDR1 SGHAT, CDR2 FQNNGV. The CDR3 length is 13 residues. The DNA of the CDR3 is TGTGCCAGCAGCGTACCTAGCACAGATACGCAGTATTTT. This encodes CASSVPSTDTQYF.

This CDR3 reads CASRGGNVGAFF. For the CDR3, the DNA is TGTGCCAGTAGGGGGGGTAACGTTGGAGCTTTCTTT. This sequence joins TRBV19 and TRBJ1-1; D possibly corresponds to TRBD1 (5 bases). The CDR3 loop spans 12 amino acids. Germline assignment: CDR1 LNHDA and CDR2 SQIVND (reference sequence). The V gene lost 6 bases and the J gene lost 10 bases, with 15 bases spanning the gap.

This rearrangement joins TRBV7-9 to TRBJ2-7; tentative D call: TRBD1 (5 bases). Trimming cost V 2 bases and J 5 bases, with 10 bases left between them. CDR3 size: 13 residues. Germline lookup yields CDR1 SEHNR and CDR2 FQNEAQ (reference sequence). CDR3 bases: TGTGCCAGCAGCTTATGGGGCCGGGACGAGCAGTACTTC. Protein: CASSLWGRDEQYF.

V and J are TRBV7-9 and TRBJ2-7; D assignment may be TRBD1 or TRBD2 (6 bases each). The CDR3 runs to 12 residues. Germline V gives CDR1 SEHNR, CDR2 FQNEAQ (reference sequence). The ends were cut back, 5 bases at V and 6 bases at J, with 11 bases in the middle. CDR3 residues: CASSPGAFEQYF. The CDR3 DNA follows: TGTGCCAGCAGCCCGGGGGCTTTCGAGCAGTACTTC.

The rearrangement uses TRBV12-3 or TRBV12-4 and TRBJ2-7; 11 bases are shared with TRBD1. Trimming took 9 bases from V and 2 from J; bases not matched to a gene: 3. CDR3 length: 13 residues. The CDR3 nucleotides read TGTGCCAGGGGACAGGGGGTTCCCTACGAGCAGTACTTC. The encoded protein is CARGQGVPYEQYF.

The count of this clonotype is one. The chain uses TRBV29-1 and TRBJ1-1; D remains ambiguous. The germline V gene has CDR1 SQVTM and CDR2 ANQGSEA. V was trimmed by 7 bases and J by 0 bases, leaving 9 bases between them. The length of the CDR3 is 12 residues. This CDR3 reads CSGGEMNTEAFF. The CDR3 coding sequence is TGCAGCGGGGGAGAAATGAACACTGAAGCTTTCTTT.

This rearrangement joins TRBV5-1 to TRBJ2-3, with D possibly being TRBD1 or TRBD2 (5 bases each). Trimming shortened V by 4 bases and J by 2 bases, and 17 bases separated the two germline ends. Looked up from germline, CDR1 is SGHRS and CDR2 is YFSETQ. The CDR3 covers 16 residues. The CDR3 bases are TGCGCCAGCAGCCTGGTGGGGTACGGGACCACAGATACGCAGTATTTT. This encodes CASSLVGYGTTDTQYF.

V usage is TRBV29-1 and J usage is TRBJ1-2; D is possibly TRBD1 (5 bases). V shed 6 bases and J shed 3 bases, with 17 bases lying between them. This CDR3 is built from 14 residues. Germline V lookup: CDR1 SQVTM, CDR2 ANQGSEA. The CDR3 region has the DNA TGCAGCGTCCCAAACAGGCAAGGGGACTATGGCTACACCTTC. This gives the protein CSVPNRQGDYGYTF.

The chain links TRBV12-3 or TRBV12-4 to TRBJ1-2; D remains ambiguous. Trimming took off 3 bases at V and 3 bases at J, with 8 bases between the two ends. The CDR3 is made up of 13 amino acids. The CDR3 coding sequence is TGTGCCAGCAGTTTGTTGACTTACTATGGCTACACCTTC. This gives the protein CASSLLTYYGYTF.

V and J are TRBV9 and TRBJ2-1, with TRBD2 matching over 9 bases. Germline assignment: CDR1 SGDLS and CDR2 YYNGEE. This CDR3 comprises 14 residues. The J segment lost 6 bases and the V segment lost 7 bases, leaving 8 bases of the junction unmatched. CDR3 bases: TGTGCCAGCGGGGCGAGCGGGAGGCTCAATGAGCAGTTCTTC. This encodes CASGASGRLNEQFF.

This clonotype was seen a few times. This chain connects TRBV20-1 to TRBJ2-3; the D gene is possibly TRBD1 (5 bases). With 5 bases removed from V and 0 bases from J, the gap between germline ends came to 12 bases. Germline V CDR1 and CDR2: DFQATT, SNEGSKA (reference sequence). The CDR3 loop spans 14 amino acids. CDR3 bases: TGCAGTGCTTTTCGTGGGGCCAGCACAGATACGCAGTATTTT. This translates into CSAFRGASTDTQYF.

This sequence joins TRBV10-3 and TRBJ1-1; 11 bases map to TRBD1. Unmatched junction bases numbered 3, after V lost 6 bases and J lost 0 bases. This CDR3 contains 15 residues. The germline V gene has CDR1 ENHRY and CDR2 SYGVKD. Written as DNA, the CDR3 is TGTGCCATCAGCGGACAGGGGGCCTTGAACACTGAAGCTTTCTTT. This encodes CAISGQGALNTEAFF.

The rearrangement uses TRBV27 and TRBJ1-6; TRBD1 matches 7 bases. J gave up 7 bases and V 6 bases, and 12 bases lay outside the gene matches. Per germline, CDR1 MNHEY and CDR2 SMNVEV (reference sequence). The CDR3 spans 16 residues. CDR3 sequence: CASSPGWGQRNSPLHF. The CDR3 DNA is TGTGCCAGCAGCCCGGGTTGGGGACAGCGAAATTCACCCCTCCACTTT.

V and J are TRBV20-1 and TRBJ1-5; D is uncertain. The germline CDR1 and CDR2 sequences are DFQATT and SNEGSKA (reference sequence). The V end lost 5 bases, the J end lost 5 bases, and 13 bases lay between the germline ends. The CDR3 consists of 13 residues. The CDR3 bases are TGCAGTGCTTGCCCTACACTGGATCAGCCCCAGCATTTT. Translation: CSACPTLDQPQHF.

This clonotype was recorded a few times. The chain has TRBV20-1 and TRBJ2-3; 7 bases map to TRBD2. Germline CDR1 reads DFQATT; CDR2 reads SNEGSKA (reference sequence). Trimming cost V 6 bases and J 6 bases; bases outside gene matches: 12. CDR3 length: 14 amino acids. The CDR3 nucleotides are TGCAGTGCGGCTATGGGGCTAGCGGCGGATACGCAGTATTTT. Protein: CSAAMGLAADTQYF.

The CDR3 DNA sequence: TGTGCCTCCGGGGAGGGACTAGCGGATCGCTACGAGCAGTACTTC. It codes for CASGEGLADRYEQYF. This chain connects TRBV10-3 to TRBJ2-7; 11 bases are a match to TRBD2. V dropped 11 bases and J dropped 3; count of bases not matched to a gene: 12. The germline V gene has CDR1 ENHRY and CDR2 SYGVKD. This CDR3 is 15 amino acids long.

The V and J genes are TRBV6-1 and TRBJ2-1; 11 positions agree with TRBD2. The V and J ends lost 6 bases and 5 bases, in that order; junction bases with no gene match: 6. The CDR3 has 15 residues. CDR1 is MNHNS, CDR2 SASEGT, per germline. CDR3 amino acids: CASRPGTSGHNEQFF. The CDR3 DNA sequence: TGTGCCAGCAGGCCAGGGACTAGCGGACACAATGAGCAGTTCTTC.

There are a few counts of this clonotype. The chain joins TRBV19 to TRBJ1-1, with D unclear. Per the germline V gene, CDR1 is LNHDA and CDR2 is SQIVND (reference sequence). The CDR3 consists of 13 residues. The V end lost 6 bases, the J end lost 4 bases, and 12 bases lay between the germline ends. The CDR3 DNA reads TGTGCCAGTAGCTGGGAAGAGGGCACTGAAGCTTTCTTT. Its protein is CASSWEEGTEAFF.